The TCR beta chain under discussion was sequenced for a study of identical twins. Notes on the study in general: Invariant MAIT and iNKT cells are populations that could partly confound zero-insertion analyses.

As concerns this clonotype: Its antigen remains unidentified.

TCRdb reprocessed the 5' RACE reads via MiXCR and lists one record per CDR3 protein. The sample lists some 1,600,000 distinct CDR3 sequences; less than 40% were seen once. Everyone who donated was a healthy Caucasian. Looked up from germline, CDR1 is SGHTA and CDR2 is FQGNSA. V lost 7 bases and J lost 0; bases outside the gene matches: 7. The CDR3 runs 16 residues. The TCR originated in a newborn girl in good health. Sequencing used cord blood. The V call is TRBV7-2, the J call TRBJ2-2; 8 nucleotides line up with TRBD1. The DNA for the CDR3 is TGTGCCAGCAACGAGTTACAGGGGGCGAACACCGGGGAGCTGTTTTTT. Residues: CASNELQGANTGELFF.